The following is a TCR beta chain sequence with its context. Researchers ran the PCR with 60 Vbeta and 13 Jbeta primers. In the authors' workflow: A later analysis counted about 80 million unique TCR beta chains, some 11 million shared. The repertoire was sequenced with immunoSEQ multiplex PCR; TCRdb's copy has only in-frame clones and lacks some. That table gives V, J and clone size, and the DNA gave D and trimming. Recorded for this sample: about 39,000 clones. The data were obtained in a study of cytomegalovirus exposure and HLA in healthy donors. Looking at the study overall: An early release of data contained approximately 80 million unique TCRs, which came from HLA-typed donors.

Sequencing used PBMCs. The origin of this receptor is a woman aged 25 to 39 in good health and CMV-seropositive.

As DNA, the CDR3 is TGTGCCAGCAGTTTAATGCCAGGGGGGAACTATGGCTACACCTTC. This gives the protein CASSLMPGGNYGYTF. The V and J genes are TRBV27 and TRBJ1-2; 7 nucleotides agree with TRBD1. Unmatched junction bases numbered 5, after V lost 2 bases and J lost 2 bases. Germline V lookup: CDR1 MNHEY, CDR2 SMNVEV (reference sequence). This CDR3 is built from 15 residues.